This T cell receptor beta chain came from a study of blood T cell repertoires in COVID-19. Study information: Acute and convalescent COVID-19 specimens originated in the United States, Italy and Spain.

V lost 1 base and J 7 bases, leaving 16 bases between the germline ends. Germline CDR1 MGHRA, CDR2 YSYEKL. The CDR3 covers 15 residues. Authors' methods: Amplification of reference gene primers was used by the study to estimate nucleated cell counts. Method: immunoSEQ multiplex PCR; TCRdb's copy keeps in-frame clones and lacks some. The DNA was the basis for D and trimming; V, J and clone size are from that table. This sample has roughly 170,000 clones, with around nine tenths found just once. Sequenced material: peripheral blood. The source is a woman aged 18-30 years who had recovered from COVID-19. The chain joins TRBV4-1 to TRBJ1-2; D gene unclear. In DNA form, the CDR3 reads TGCGCCAGCAGCCAAGCTCCACAGAAACTAGGTGGCTACACCTTC. Encoded protein: CASSQAPQKLGGYTF.